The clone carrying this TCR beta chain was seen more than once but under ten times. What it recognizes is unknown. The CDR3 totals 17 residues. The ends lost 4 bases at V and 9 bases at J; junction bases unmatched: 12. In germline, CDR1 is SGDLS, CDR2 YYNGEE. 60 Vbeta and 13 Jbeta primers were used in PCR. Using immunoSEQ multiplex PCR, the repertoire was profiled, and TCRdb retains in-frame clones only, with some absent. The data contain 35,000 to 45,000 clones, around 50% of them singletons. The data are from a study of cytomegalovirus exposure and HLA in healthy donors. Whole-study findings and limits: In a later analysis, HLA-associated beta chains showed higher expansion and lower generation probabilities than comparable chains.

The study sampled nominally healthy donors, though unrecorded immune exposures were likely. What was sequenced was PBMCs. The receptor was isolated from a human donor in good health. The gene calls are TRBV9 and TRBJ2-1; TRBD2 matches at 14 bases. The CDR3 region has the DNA TGTGCCAGCAGCCCAGCGGTGGGACTAGCGGGAGAGCGTGAGCAGTTCTTC. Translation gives CASSPAVGLAGEREQFF.